This is a list of T cell receptor beta chains from one sample in a study of Graves' ophthalmopathy and Graves' hyperthyroidism. TCRdb called the multiplex PCR reads again in MiXCR, with one record for every CDR3 protein. The sample lists under 400,000 distinct CDR3 sequences; about a sixth were seen once. Material for sequencing was peripheral blood. These receptors were obtained from an adult man with Graves' ophthalmopathy. Each CDR3 is given with its conserved first and last residue. Each record gives: D gene, J gene, V gene, clone size, CDR3 DNA, CDR3 protein. D genes are given only for firm matches. Only some rows state a clone size, as once, few, many or a class for expanded clones.

>-|TRBJ1-6|TRBV7-9|many
TGTGCCAGCAGCTTAGTGGGGGGCGATTCACCCCTCCACTTT
CASSLVGGDSPLHF
>TRBD2|TRBJ2-7|TRBV19|many
TGTGCCAGTGGAGAGCGGGGATACGAGCAGTACTTC
CASGERGYEQYF
>-|TRBJ1-6|TRBV20-1|many
TGCAGTGCCACCCGGACCAGAGGTTCACCCCTCCACTTT
CSATRTRGSPLHF
>TRBD1|TRBJ1-5|TRBV7-2|-
TGTGTCAGCAGCCAGGGGGCTGGGAGCAATCAGCCCCAGCATTTT
CVSSQGAGSNQPQHF
>TRBD1|TRBJ1-5|TRBV28|many
TGTGCCAGCACCCCGCTGGGACAGGGGCTCGTTATTAGCAATCAGCCCCAGCATTTT
CASTPLGQGLVISNQPQHF
>-|TRBJ1-2|TRBV6-5|many
TGTGCCAGCAGTACTCGACATGGGAGGGGTTCTGGCTACACCTTC
CASSTRHGRGSGYTF
>-|TRBJ1-2|TRBV6-1|many
TGTGCCAGCAGTCAAGCCCGGACAAACCCCGGCTACACCTTC
CASSQARTNPGYTF
>TRBD1|TRBJ2-5|TRBV6-1|many
TGTGCCAGCAGGCTCACAGGGGGCGGAAAAGAGACCCAGTACTTC
CASRLTGGGKETQYF
>TRBD1|TRBJ2-5|TRBV12-3/TRBV12-4|many
TGTGCCAGCAGCCCTCGGACAGGGGGAGAGACCCAGTACTTC
CASSPRTGGETQYF
>TRBD2|TRBJ2-7|TRBV30|-
TGTGCCTGGACTAACGGGGGGGCCTACGAGCAGTCCTTC
CAWTNGGAYEQSF
>-|TRBJ2-5|TRBV6-1|few
TGTGCCAGCAGTGAACTCGGACAGCTGAGAGAGACCCAGTACTTC
CASSELGQLRETQYF
>TRBD2|TRBJ2-5|TRBV2|many
TGTGCCAGCAGTGAAGCTAGCGGGGACCAAGAGACCCAGTACTTC
CASSEASGDQETQYF
>TRBD2|TRBJ2-5|TRBV4-1|-
TGCGCCAGCAGCCCGCGGGAGGGCCTAGAGACCCAGTACTTC
CASSPREGLETQYF
>-|TRBJ1-1|TRBV7-8|once
TGTGCCAGCAGCCCCTCCGACGGTTACACTGAAGCTTTCTTT
CASSPSDGYTEAFF
>-|TRBJ1-1|TRBV20-1|-
TGCAGTGCTAGAATGGATGCTGAAGCTTTCTTT
CSARMDAEAFF